This TCR beta chain was identified in a study of CD8+CD57+ T cells in acquired aplastic anemia. TCR beta VDJ and CDR3 were profiled, and genomic DNA was the template. TCRdb re-called the reads with MiXCR, one entry per CDR3 protein. Of around 200,000 distinct CDR3 sequences detected, approximately 52% appear once; the ten largest clones hold about 1.8%. The CDR3 spans 19 residues. V lost 3 bases, J lost 4 bases, and 25 bases lay in between. Germline loops: CDR1 LNHDA, CDR2 SQIVND (reference sequence). CD8+CD57+ cell expansion had been shown by flow cytometry in patients chosen for sequencing. The specimen was sorted CD4+, CD8+, or CD8+CD57+ T cells (not recorded which) from PBMCs. This clonotype was obtained from a human donor with aplastic anemia. The chain joins TRBV19 to TRBJ1-3, with D perhaps TRBD1 (6 bases). The CDR3 here is CASSISVWGGALAGNTIYF. The CDR3 nucleotides are TGTGCCAGTAGTATCTCCGTTTGGGGGGGCGCATTGGCGGGAAACACCATATATTTT. The variable domain in full, completed from reference TRBV19 and TRBJ1-3, reads DGGITQSPKYLFRKEGQNVTLSCEQNLNHDAMYWYRQDPGQGLRLIYYSQIVNDFQKGDIAEGYSVSREKKESFPLTVTSAQKNPTAFYLCASSISVWGGALAGNTIYFGEGSWLTVV.